Following are 15 T cell receptor beta chains from one sample sequenced in a study of PD-1 blockade in classical Hodgkin lymphoma (dated by TCRdb to about 2020). The time point label of this sample denotes: cycle 2 day 1 (C2D1) of nivolumab. Relapse after autologous stem cell transplantation had occurred in all trial patients, and cohorts A, B and C were distinguished by prior brentuximab vedotin exposure. The protocol used for the library was the immunoSEQ multiplex PCR assay. TCRdb took over this immuneACCESS table, retaining in-frame rearrangements with V and J assigned. Such tables are incomplete; in checked studies, under half of the missing clones stem from an unresolved V gene, and the remainder is unexplained. The sample table shows over 25,000 clones, and approximately 82% are seen once. About a fifth of the sample belongs to the ten largest clones. Sequences were derived from peripheral blood mononuclear cells (PBMCs), sampled before the second cycle of nivolumab. The receptors were sampled from a human donor with classical Hodgkin lymphoma.

This clone turned up a few times. The chain recombines TRBV6-5 with TRBJ2-5, with 9 bases identical to TRBD1. In germline, CDR1 is MNHEY, CDR2 SVGAGI. The CDR3 covers 13 residues. The J segment lost 4 bases and the V segment lost 8 bases, leaving 5 bases of the junction unmatched. The CDR3 DNA reads TGTGCCAGCGGGGACAGGGCGGGAGAGACCCAGTACTTC. It encodes CASGDRAGETQYF.

The CDR3 bases are TGCGCCAGCAGCTTGGCTGGGGGGGCCAATCAGCCCCAGCATTTT. Residues: CASSLAGGANQPQHF. J is TRBJ1-5 and V is TRBV5-1, with D possibly TRBD1 on 6 matching bases. Germline V gives CDR1 SGHRS, CDR2 YFSETQ. The length of the CDR3 is 15 residues. Trimming took off 0 bases at V and 3 bases at J, with 10 bases between the two ends.

The rearrangement joins TRBV6-6 to TRBJ1-6; no definite D call. In germline, CDR1 is MNHNY, CDR2 SVGAGI (reference sequence). Trimming removed 4 bases at V and 6 bases at J, with 16 bases between. This CDR3 region has 16 residues. The CDR3 region is CASSSTQPRSNSPLHF. CDR3 bases: TGTGCCAGCAGTTCGACACAACCCCGCTCTAATTCACCCCTCCACTTT.

This clone was found once. For the CDR3, the DNA is TGTGCCGTCAAGGACCCCCGGGCAAGCGGGGATACGCAGTATTTT. This gives the protein CAVKDPRASGDTQYF. The chain employs TRBV10-3 and TRBJ2-3; weak D call: TRBD2 (6 bases). Germline V gene lookup returns CDR1 ENHRY and CDR2 SYGVKD. Trimming removed 11 bases from V and 6 bases from J, with 24 bases in between. CDR3 length equals 15 residues.

This clone was seen only a few times. The V call is TRBV28, the J call TRBJ2-5; TRBD2 matches at 10 bases. The CDR3 consists of 15 residues. The V and J ends lost 5 bases and 5 bases, in that order; junction bases with no gene match: 8. CDR1 MDHEN and CDR2 SYDVKM come from the germline V gene. The CDR3 loop is CASSPPSGSAETQYF. The CDR3 DNA follows: TGTGCCAGCAGTCCCCCTAGCGGGAGTGCGGAGACCCAGTACTTC.

V usage is TRBV6-1 and J usage is TRBJ1-2; D not resolved. The CDR3 runs 16 residues. Germline loops: CDR1 MNHNS, CDR2 SASEGT. The germline V and J ends were trimmed by 3 bases and 0 bases, with 14 bases remaining between them. The CDR3 here is CASSDAGLPANYGYTF. CDR3 in DNA: TGTGCCAGCAGTGACGCCGGACTGCCTGCTAACTATGGCTACACCTTC.

This chain joins TRBV27 and TRBJ1-2, with D possibly matching TRBD1 (6 bases). Germline loops: CDR1 MNHEY, CDR2 SMNVEV (reference sequence). V gave up 5 bases and J gave up 2 bases, with 9 bases separating them. The CDR3 contains 13 residues. CDR3 sequence: CASSLDRNYGYTF. DNA of the CDR3: TGTGCCAGCAGTCTCGACAGGAACTATGGCTACACCTTC.

This sequence joins TRBV18 and TRBJ1-2; D might be TRBD1 (5 bases). The CDR3 runs to 14 residues. Trimming shortened V by 2 bases and J by 0 bases, and 7 bases separated the two germline ends. The germline gives CDR1 KGHSH, CDR2 LQKENI. The chain's CDR3 is CASSPAGSNYGYTF. As DNA, the CDR3 is TGTGCCAGCTCACCAGCAGGGTCTAACTATGGCTACACCTTC.

J is TRBJ2-5 and V is TRBV4-1; 15 positions match TRBD2. The V and J ends lost 1 base and 5 bases, in that order; junction bases with no gene match: 5. The CDR3 contains 17 residues. The V gene's germline CDR1 is MGHRA and CDR2 YSYEKL. The CDR3 DNA is TGCGCCAGCAGCCAAGGGACTAGCGGGGGGGCGGCGGAGACCCAGTACTTC. As protein: CASSQGTSGGAAETQYF.

The gene calls are TRBV7-2 and TRBJ2-2; no definite D call. CDR3 size: 15 residues. V lost 2 bases and J lost 1, with 8 bases in between. Per the germline V gene, CDR1 is SGHTA and CDR2 is FQGNSA. CDR3 nucleotides: TGTGCCAGCAGCTTACTTCGACAGAACACCGGGGAGCTGTTTTTT. It is translated as CASSLLRQNTGELFF.

The V gene is TRBV7-2, the J gene TRBJ2-1; 10 nucleotides align to TRBD2. Trimming at V came to 1 base and at J to 9 bases, leaving 6 bases not matched to a gene. Germline values: CDR1 SGHTA, CDR2 FQGNSA. This CDR3 region has 15 residues. The CDR3 loop is CASSLGLAGEGEQFF. CDR3 coding DNA: TGTGCCAGCAGCTTAGGCCTAGCGGGAGAGGGTGAGCAGTTCTTC.

This chain joins TRBV4-3 and TRBJ2-1, with 10 bases that match TRBD2. Looked up from germline, CDR1 is LGHNA and CDR2 is YSLEER. The CDR3 is 16 residues long. The V gene end was trimmed by 3 bases and the J gene end by 2 bases; junction bases not matched to a gene: 4. The CDR3 sequence: CASSHSGRPPYNEQFF. The CDR3 DNA reads TGCGCCAGCAGCCATAGCGGGAGGCCACCCTACAATGAGCAGTTCTTC.

This chain connects TRBV5-4 to TRBJ1-2; weak D call: TRBD1 (6 bases). CDR1 and CDR2 (germline): SGHNT, YYREEE (reference sequence). Trimming cost V 0 bases and J 5 bases, with 20 bases left between them. This CDR3 has 17 residues. CDR3 sequence (DNA): TGTGCCAGCAGCTTGGCGATCGGGGGGGCCCAGGGTTATGGCTACACCTTC. It is translated as CASSLAIGGAQGYGYTF.

This chain links TRBV10-2 with TRBJ1-2; 10 bases map to TRBD1. Per the germline V gene, CDR1 is WSHSY and CDR2 is SAAADI. The CDR3 is 14 amino acids. V lost 10 bases, J lost 2 bases, and 7 bases stayed unmatched. The CDR3 DNA sequence: TGCGCCACAGCACAGGGACAGGGGAACTATGGCTACACCTTC. It yields the protein CATAQGQGNYGYTF.

The chain recombines TRBV7-6 with TRBJ2-2; the match to TRBD2 covers 7 bases. Germline CDR1 reads SGHVS; CDR2 reads FNYEAQ. Trimming took 7 bases from V and 2 from J; bases not matched to a gene: 4. This CDR3 is 14 amino acids long. CDR3 in amino acids: CASNSGGNTGELFF. The CDR3 DNA reads TGTGCCAGCAACTCGGGGGGTAACACCGGGGAGCTGTTTTTT.